This TCR beta chain was observed in a study of cytomegalovirus exposure and HLA in healthy donors. Background on the study: A subsequent analysis reported that the 110 or so validation repertoires were produced on the same platform that had also been used for the 550 to 750 first-cohort repertoires. Study-level points and caveats: Rarity held for most TCR sequences, but there were some public TCRs that occurred in many donors. Through in vitro validation, three CMV-associated chains were shown to be specific for CMV antigens.

V lost 4 bases and J 7 bases, leaving 14 bases between the germline ends. The germline V gene encodes CDR1 LNHDA and CDR2 SQIVND (reference sequence). There are 14 residues in the CDR3. A remark on this clone: Its antigen is unknown.

The table came from immunoSEQ multiplex PCR; TCRdb's copy has only in-frame clones and leaves some out. The sample shows about 330,000 clones, about 85% of them seen only once. The origin of this receptor is a woman in her 30s in good health and CMV-seropositive. The genes are TRBV19 and TRBJ2-1; perhaps TRBD2 as D (5 bases). Input material: PBMCs. In DNA, the CDR3 is TGTGCCAGTAGTAGCGTGGGAGAGGTGAATGAGCAGTTCTTC. This sequence encodes CASSSVGEVNEQFF.